This is a list of T cell receptor beta chains from one sample in a study of blood T cell repertoires in COVID-19. Data came from immunoSEQ multiplex PCR; TCRdb stores just in-frame clones and leaves some out. The sample holds roughly 130,000 clones, 80% to 85% seen once. The sample consisted of peripheral blood. The receptors derive from a young woman who had recovered from COVID-19. The CDR3 runs from the conserved cysteine through the conserved F or W. D genes are given only for firm matches. Some rows have no size entry. The others give once, few or many, or a class for an expanded clone.

j_call: TRBJ2-7
clone_size: NA
v_call: TRBV7-9
d_call: TRBD2
cdr3_aa: CAVRGGSGEQYF
cdr3_nt: TGTGCCGTACGGGGCGGGAGTGGCGAGCAGTACTTC

j_call: TRBJ2-5
clone_size: NA
v_call: TRBV13
d_call: TRBD1
cdr3_aa: CASRKQGALETQYF
cdr3_nt: TGTGCCAGCAGAAAACAGGGGGCTCTTGAGACCCAGTACTTC

j_call: TRBJ1-2
clone_size: few
v_call: TRBV2
d_call: NA
cdr3_aa: CASSDRSYVSYGYTF
cdr3_nt: TGTGCCAGCAGCGACAGGAGCTACGTTTCCTATGGCTACACCTTC

j_call: TRBJ1-1
clone_size: few
v_call: TRBV28
d_call: NA
cdr3_aa: CASSVGQRLEAFF
cdr3_nt: TGTGCCAGCAGTGTAGGACAGAGGCTTGAAGCTTTCTTT

j_call: TRBJ2-7
clone_size: NA
v_call: TRBV7-9
d_call: NA
cdr3_aa: CASSLEGVAYEQYF
cdr3_nt: TGTGCCAGCAGCTTAGAGGGGGTAGCCTACGAGCAGTACTTC

j_call: TRBJ2-5
clone_size: NA
v_call: TRBV11-2
d_call: NA
cdr3_aa: CASSLGQKAPPLETQYF
cdr3_nt: TGTGCCAGCAGCTTAGGGCAGAAAGCGCCTCCTCTCGAGACCCAGTACTTC

j_call: TRBJ1-2
clone_size: NA
v_call: TRBV5-4
d_call: NA
cdr3_aa: CASSLGKGGIQQNYGYTF
cdr3_nt: TGTGCCAGCAGCTTGGGTAAAGGGGGAATTCAGCAAAACTATGGCTACACCTTC

j_call: TRBJ2-2
clone_size: few
v_call: TRBV5-1
d_call: NA
cdr3_aa: CASRSFSSVTNTGELFF
cdr3_nt: TGCGCCAGCAGAAGCTTTTCCTCCGTAACGAACACCGGGGAGCTGTTTTTT

j_call: TRBJ2-2
clone_size: NA
v_call: TRBV6-5
d_call: TRBD2
cdr3_aa: CASLPGRLTGELFF
cdr3_nt: TGTGCCTCCCTACCCGGGAGGCTCACCGGGGAGCTGTTTTTT

j_call: TRBJ1-2
clone_size: NA
v_call: TRBV3-1/TRBV3-2
d_call: NA
cdr3_aa: CATGGNYGYTF
cdr3_nt: TGTGCCACCGGGGGGAACTATGGCTACACCTTC

j_call: TRBJ1-2
clone_size: NA
v_call: TRBV30
d_call: NA
cdr3_aa: CASRGGGGYTF
cdr3_nt: TGTGCCTCCCGTGGGGGAGGGGGCTACACCTTC

j_call: TRBJ2-1
clone_size: NA
v_call: TRBV27
d_call: TRBD1
cdr3_aa: CASSFDRAYEQFF
cdr3_nt: TGTGCCAGCAGCTTTGACAGGGCCTATGAGCAGTTCTTC

j_call: TRBJ2-1
clone_size: NA
v_call: TRBV7-2
d_call: TRBD1
cdr3_aa: CASSLRQGPNNEQFF
cdr3_nt: TGTGCCAGCAGCTTAAGACAGGGACCCAACAATGAGCAGTTCTTC

j_call: TRBJ2-1
clone_size: NA
v_call: TRBV6-1
d_call: NA
cdr3_aa: CASSELSRDNEQFF
cdr3_nt: TGTGCCAGCAGTGAACTCAGCAGGGACAATGAGCAGTTCTTC

j_call: TRBJ1-1
clone_size: NA
v_call: TRBV27
d_call: NA
cdr3_aa: CASSEGGALRNTEAFF
cdr3_nt: TGTGCCAGCAGCGAAGGAGGAGCGCTCAGGAACACTGAAGCTTTCTTT

j_call: TRBJ2-6
clone_size: NA
v_call: TRBV19
d_call: NA
cdr3_aa: CASSPSGRSSGANVLTF
cdr3_nt: TGTGCCAGTAGTCCAAGCGGGCGGAGCTCTGGGGCCAACGTCCTGACTTTC

j_call: TRBJ2-1
clone_size: NA
v_call: TRBV11-2
d_call: NA
cdr3_aa: CASSLDSPSYNEQFF
cdr3_nt: TGTGCCAGCAGCCTTGACTCACCTAGTTACAATGAGCAGTTCTTC

j_call: TRBJ2-5
clone_size: few
v_call: TRBV2
d_call: NA
cdr3_aa: CGSGKYQETQYF
cdr3_nt: TGTGGGAGCGGAAAGTACCAAGAGACCCAGTACTTC

j_call: TRBJ2-1
clone_size: once
v_call: TRBV19
d_call: NA
cdr3_aa: CASKSGEQFF
cdr3_nt: TGTGCCAGTAAGTCCGGGGAGCAGTTCTTC

j_call: TRBJ1-1
clone_size: NA
v_call: TRBV18
d_call: TRBD1
cdr3_aa: CAMTNQQGGMNTEAFF
cdr3_nt: TGTGCCATGACGAATCAACAGGGGGGCATGAACACTGAAGCTTTCTTT

j_call: TRBJ2-1
clone_size: NA
v_call: TRBV5-1
d_call: NA
cdr3_aa: CASSFQGSYNEQFF
cdr3_nt: TGCGCCAGCAGCTTCCAGGGATCCTACAATGAGCAGTTCTTC

j_call: TRBJ2-1
clone_size: NA
v_call: TRBV24-1
d_call: NA
cdr3_aa: CATSDRSDEQFF
cdr3_nt: TGTGCCACCAGTGACAGAAGCGATGAGCAGTTCTTC

j_call: TRBJ1-1
clone_size: NA
v_call: TRBV5-3
d_call: NA
cdr3_aa: CARSPGTINTEAFF
cdr3_nt: TGTGCCAGAAGCCCGGGGACTATTAACACTGAAGCTTTCTTT

j_call: TRBJ1-4
clone_size: NA
v_call: TRBV30
d_call: NA
cdr3_aa: CAWSQGREKLFF
cdr3_nt: TGTGCCTGGAGCCAGGGGCGAGAAAAACTGTTTTTT

j_call: TRBJ2-7
clone_size: NA
v_call: TRBV6-1
d_call: NA
cdr3_aa: CASSETTDSYEQYF
cdr3_nt: TGTGCCAGCAGTGAAACGACAGATTCCTACGAGCAGTACTTC

j_call: TRBJ1-5
clone_size: NA
v_call: TRBV6-1
d_call: NA
cdr3_aa: CASSEGDNYSNQPQHF
cdr3_nt: TGTGCCAGCAGTGAGGGGGACAACTATAGCAATCAGCCCCAGCATTTT

j_call: TRBJ1-5
clone_size: few
v_call: TRBV30
d_call: TRBD1
cdr3_aa: CAWSAGTVNQPQHF
cdr3_nt: TGTGCCTGGAGTGCCGGGACAGTTAATCAGCCCCAGCATTTT

j_call: TRBJ2-3
clone_size: NA
v_call: TRBV11-3
d_call: TRBD2
cdr3_aa: CASSLGTSGAATQYF
cdr3_nt: TGTGCCAGCAGCTTAGGAACTAGCGGCGCGGCGACGCAGTATTTT

j_call: TRBJ1-5
clone_size: NA
v_call: TRBV7-8
d_call: NA
cdr3_aa: CASSPAGSGQPQHF
cdr3_nt: TGTGCCAGCAGCCCGGCCGGGTCGGGTCAGCCCCAGCATTTT

j_call: TRBJ2-1
clone_size: once
v_call: TRBV29-1
d_call: NA
cdr3_aa: CSVIRDTYNEQFF
cdr3_nt: TGCAGCGTTATTCGGGACACCTACAATGAGCAGTTCTTC

j_call: TRBJ1-4
clone_size: NA
v_call: TRBV6-5
d_call: NA
cdr3_aa: CASSRTATNEKLFF
cdr3_nt: TGTGCCAGCAGTCGGACAGCAACTAATGAAAAACTGTTTTTT

j_call: TRBJ2-3
clone_size: NA
v_call: TRBV5-1
d_call: TRBD2
cdr3_aa: CASSQAGGYTDTQYF
cdr3_nt: TGCGCCAGCAGTCAAGCGGGGGGATACACAGATACGCAGTATTTT

j_call: TRBJ2-2
clone_size: once
v_call: TRBV6-5
d_call: NA
cdr3_aa: CASSLGRGAGGELFF
cdr3_nt: TGTGCCAGCAGTCTTGGTCGGGGGGCCGGCGGGGAGCTGTTTTTT

j_call: TRBJ2-1
clone_size: NA
v_call: TRBV6-5
d_call: TRBD2
cdr3_aa: CASRDIAGINEQFF
cdr3_nt: TGTGCCAGCAGAGATATAGCGGGGATAAATGAGCAGTTCTTC

j_call: TRBJ2-5
clone_size: once
v_call: TRBV11-2
d_call: NA
cdr3_aa: CASSLVDGSLETQYF
cdr3_nt: TGTGCCAGCAGCTTAGTCGACGGGAGCTTGGAGACCCAGTACTTC

j_call: TRBJ1-1
clone_size: NA
v_call: TRBV19
d_call: NA
cdr3_aa: CASSIEGGNTEAFF
cdr3_nt: TGTGCCAGTAGTATTGAGGGAGGGAACACTGAAGCTTTCTTT

j_call: TRBJ1-2
clone_size: NA
v_call: TRBV9
d_call: NA
cdr3_aa: CASSAEIRGYARGGYTF
cdr3_nt: TGTGCCAGCAGCGCCGAGATCCGGGGGTACGCAAGGGGTGGCTACACCTTC

j_call: TRBJ2-1
clone_size: few
v_call: TRBV5-1
d_call: TRBD2
cdr3_aa: CASSTSGVDNEQFF
cdr3_nt: TGCGCCAGCAGCACTAGCGGGGTCGACAATGAGCAGTTCTTC

j_call: TRBJ2-3
clone_size: NA
v_call: TRBV7-8
d_call: TRBD2
cdr3_aa: CASSFSGRAISTDTQYF
cdr3_nt: TGTGCCAGCAGCTTTAGCGGGAGGGCGATTAGCACAGATACGCAGTATTTT

j_call: TRBJ2-2
clone_size: NA
v_call: TRBV11-3
d_call: NA
cdr3_aa: CASSPDTGELFF
cdr3_nt: TGTGCCAGCAGCCCGGACACCGGGGAGCTGTTTTTT

j_call: TRBJ2-2
clone_size: NA
v_call: TRBV7-6
d_call: NA
cdr3_aa: CASSLPGGSPTGELFF
cdr3_nt: TGTGCCAGCAGCTTACCGGGGGGCTCTCCCACCGGGGAGCTGTTTTTT

j_call: TRBJ1-2
clone_size: NA
v_call: TRBV5-1
d_call: NA
cdr3_aa: CASSFGQGGNYGYTF
cdr3_nt: TGCGCCAGCAGCTTCGGTCAGGGAGGGAACTATGGCTACACCTTC

j_call: TRBJ1-1
clone_size: NA
v_call: TRBV29-1
d_call: NA
cdr3_aa: CSVGSGESEAFF
cdr3_nt: TGCAGCGTTGGCTCAGGGGAAAGTGAAGCTTTCTTT

j_call: TRBJ1-1
clone_size: NA
v_call: TRBV27
d_call: NA
cdr3_aa: CASRNEGLLGTEAFF
cdr3_nt: TGTGCCAGCAGAAACGAGGGACTTTTGGGGACTGAAGCTTTCTTT

j_call: TRBJ1-3
clone_size: NA
v_call: TRBV5-1
d_call: NA
cdr3_aa: CASSRAGQNSGNTIYF
cdr3_nt: TGCGCCAGCAGCAGGGCGGGCCAGAACTCTGGAAACACCATATATTTT

j_call: TRBJ2-1
clone_size: NA
v_call: TRBV5-4
d_call: NA
cdr3_aa: CASSPRSGNNEQFF
cdr3_nt: TGTGCCAGCAGCCCGAGGTCGGGGAACAATGAGCAGTTCTTC